The 30 T cell receptor beta chains reported below all come from one sample, sequenced in a study of cytomegalovirus exposure and HLA in healthy donors. It was with 60 Vbeta and 13 Jbeta primers that the PCR ran. Sequenced by immunoSEQ multiplex PCR; TCRdb stores in-frame clones only, minus some. This repertoire shows approximately 240,000 clones, 82% found once; its top ten account for around 5%. Sequencing was performed on PBMCs. The receptors stem from a middle-aged woman in good health and CMV-seropositive.

The chain uses TRBV12-5 and TRBJ2-1, with a possible D match to TRBD1 (6 bases). CDR1 and CDR2 (germline): LGHNT, FRNRAP. CDR3 length: 13 residues. Trimming took 6 bases from V and 0 from J, leaving 6 bases between them. Here the CDR3 reads CASGGASYNEQFF. The CDR3 DNA reads TGTGCTAGTGGGGGGGCCTCCTACAATGAGCAGTTCTTC.

This clone was recorded only once. The CDR3, as DNA: TGTGCCAGCAGTTCCCCGACAGGGGCCCACGAGCAGTACTTC. Translation gives CASSSPTGAHEQYF. J is TRBJ2-7 and V is TRBV28; 8 bases are shared with TRBD1. CDR3 length equals 14 residues. J lost 5 bases, V lost 4 bases, and 7 bases had no gene match. Per the germline V gene, CDR1 is MDHEN and CDR2 is SYDVKM.

The genes are TRBV30 and TRBJ1-5; 9 bases agree with TRBD1. The CDR3 has 17 amino acids. Germline V lookup: CDR1 GTSNPN, CDR2 SVGIG (reference sequence). Trimming removed 5 bases from V and 0 bases from J; junction bases left unmatched: 11. DNA of the CDR3: TGTGCCTGGGTAAGAAATGGGACAGGGCTTAGCAATCAGCCCCAGCATTTT. Translating it yields CAWVRNGTGLSNQPQHF.

J is TRBJ2-5 and V is TRBV6-5; D may be TRBD2 (5 bases). This CDR3 contains 14 residues. Trimming removed 2 bases from V and 6 bases from J, with 13 bases in between. The germline V gene has CDR1 MNHEY and CDR2 SVGAGI. This chain's CDR3 is CASSYRESLKTQYF. In nucleotides, the CDR3 is TGTGCCAGCAGTTACAGGGAGAGTCTCAAGACCCAGTACTTC.

This clone was observed a few times. The same CDR3 is also encoded by other DNA sequences in this sample. The chain combines TRBV9 with TRBJ2-1, with 10 bases lining up with TRBD2. This CDR3 is built from 15 residues. CDR1 is SGDLS, CDR2 YYNGEE, per germline. V dropped 4 bases and J dropped 4; count of bases not matched to a gene: 5. The CDR3 DNA reads TGTGCCAGCAGCCCTAGCGGGGGCCCTTACAATGAGCAGTTCTTC. Its protein product is CASSPSGGPYNEQFF.

The sample holds a few counts of this clone. The chain links TRBV5-8 to TRBJ1-3; D is unresolved. The germline V gene has CDR1 SGHTS and CDR2 YDEGEE. Trimming shortened V by 4 bases and J by 0 bases, and 14 bases separated the two germline ends. This CDR3 has 16 amino acids. The CDR3 is CASSLTLVSSGNTIYF. The CDR3 bases are TGTGCCAGCAGCCTGACGCTAGTGAGCTCTGGAAACACCATATATTTT.

On this clone: Other DNA sequences in this sample translate to the same CDR3. The chain employs TRBV4-1 and TRBJ1-6, with 9 positions matching TRBD1. The germline V gene encodes CDR1 MGHRA and CDR2 YSYEKL. The CDR3 length is 16 residues. V was clipped by 3 bases and J by 6 bases; unmatched bases: 6. The CDR3 loop is CASSHPGTGSNSPLHF. DNA of the CDR3: TGCGCCAGCAGCCACCCCGGGACAGGGAGTAATTCACCCCTCCACTTT.

The rearrangement uses TRBV7-9 and TRBJ2-7, with D uncertain. The CDR3 consists of 13 residues. From germline, CDR1 is SEHNR and CDR2 FQNEAQ (reference sequence). The V and J ends lost 4 bases and 4 bases respectively, with 11 bases between them. The CDR3 sequence is CASSSQAPYEQYF. The CDR3 coding sequence is TGTGCCAGCAGCTCCCAGGCACCGTACGAGCAGTACTTC.

This rearrangement joins TRBV9 to TRBJ2-5; no firm D call. This CDR3 comprises 14 residues. V was pared by 0 bases and J by 5 bases, with 11 bases between. Per germline, CDR1 SGDLS and CDR2 YYNGEE. CDR3 bases: TGTGCCAGCAGCGTAGGAACGAGGTTGGAGACCCAGTACTTC. This codes for CASSVGTRLETQYF.

The chain joins TRBV29-1 to TRBJ2-2; the D is unclear. The CDR3 consists of 15 residues. CDR1 is SQVTM and CDR2 is ANQGSEA in the germline V gene. Trimming left V 1 base short and J 0 bases short, with 9 bases between. The CDR3 region has the DNA TGCAGCGTTGAAGGGGCAGCACCGAACACCGGGGAGCTGTTTTTT. It is translated as CSVEGAAPNTGELFF.

V usage is TRBV15 and J usage is TRBJ2-1; D uncertain. Trimming pared 1 base from V and 3 bases from J, leaving 4 bases between. The CDR3 length is 13 residues. The V gene's germline CDR1 is LNHNV and CDR2 YYDKDF (reference sequence). CDR3 bases: TGTGCCACCAGCAGAGTAGACTACAATGAGCAGTTCTTC. Its translation is CATSRVDYNEQFF.

The J gene is TRBJ1-5, the V gene TRBV5-1, with 7 bases aligning to TRBD1. Looked up from germline, CDR1 is SGHRS and CDR2 is YFSETQ. The CDR3 runs to 15 residues. V lost 0 bases to trimming and J lost 3 bases; unmatched junction nucleotides: 3. The CDR3 sequence is CASSLAGGNNQPQHF. The CDR3 nucleotides read TGCGCCAGCAGCTTGGCAGGGGGGAACAATCAGCCCCAGCATTTT. The full variable domain, rest sourced from reference TRBV5-1 and TRBJ1-5, is KAGVTQTPRYLIKTRGQQVTLSCSPISGHRSVSWYQQTPGQGLQFLFEYFSETQRNKGNFPGRFSGRQFSNSRSEMNVSTLELGDSALYLCASSLAGGNNQPQHFGDGTRLSIL.

The rearrangement uses TRBV27 and TRBJ2-2; 13 nucleotides agree with TRBD2. The germline V gene encodes CDR1 MNHEY and CDR2 SMNVEV (reference sequence). V gave up 7 bases and J gave up 5 bases; unmatched junction bases: 4. The CDR3 has 15 amino acids. CDR3 in DNA: TGTGCCAGCACTCCGGGACTAGCGGGGACCGGGGAGCTGTTTTTT. It is translated as CASTPGLAGTGELFF.

The chain has TRBV4-2 and TRBJ2-5; D might be TRBD2 (5 bases). The J call is in doubt because the DNA end fits TRBJ2-7 better. From germline, CDR1 is LGHNA and CDR2 YNFKEQ. The CDR3 runs to 15 residues. CDR3: CASSAFPGRAYEQYF. The CDR3 DNA is TGTGCCAGCAGCGCGTTCCCCGGGCGGGCGTACGAGCAGTACTTC.

This rearrangement joins TRBV6-6 to TRBJ2-5; 11 bases align to TRBD1. The J call may not be correct, given that the DNA end is closer to TRBJ2-7. CDR3 length equals 16 residues. Per germline, CDR1 MNHNY and CDR2 SVGAGI (reference sequence). The CDR3 loop reads CASTLTGTGGSYEQYF. The CDR3 DNA follows: TGTGCCAGCACCCTGACCGGGACAGGGGGTTCCTACGAGCAGTACTTC.

The rearrangement uses TRBV11-2 and TRBJ1-1; D might be TRBD1 (5 bases). The V gene lost 0 bases and the J gene lost 0 bases, with 14 bases spanning the gap. This CDR3 has 17 residues. Per the germline V gene, CDR1 is SGHAT and CDR2 is FQNNGV. Here the CDR3 DNA reads TGTGCCAGCAGCTTAGAGGGTGGACACATTCTGAACACTGAAGCTTTCTTT. Translating gives CASSLEGGHILNTEAFF.

The gene calls are TRBV5-4 and TRBJ2-3, with TRBD2 matching 15 bases. The CDR3 has 17 amino acids. V was pared by 0 bases and J by 4 bases, with 3 bases of the junction left unmatched. From germline, CDR1 is SGHNT and CDR2 YYREEE (reference sequence). CDR3 sequence (DNA): TGTGCCAGCAGCTTGGCAGGACTAGCGGGGGGGCCAGATACGCAGTATTTT. Protein: CASSLAGLAGGPDTQYF.

V and J are TRBV21-1 and TRBJ1-2; the table's D call, TRBD1, was not checked against the DNA. TRBV21-1 has pseudogene status. This CDR3 spans 18 amino acids. CDR3 region: CASSKIRGDGPANYGYTF. The CDR3 nucleotides read TGTGCCAGCAGCAAAATCAGGGGGGACGGTCCAGCTAACTATGGCTACACCTTC.

In its sample, this clone was seen once. This rearrangement joins TRBV5-4 to TRBJ2-7; 8 nucleotides align to TRBD2. CDR1 SGHNT and CDR2 YYREEE come from the germline V gene (reference sequence). V dropped 2 bases and J dropped 2; count of bases not matched to a gene: 0. The CDR3 is made up of 13 amino acids. CDR3 sequence reads: CASSFSGTYEQYF. The CDR3 DNA is TGTGCCAGCAGCTTTAGCGGGACCTACGAGCAGTACTTC.

V and J are TRBV25-1 and TRBJ2-7; 10 positions match TRBD1. The CDR3 extends over 16 amino acids. V trimming: 4 bases; J trimming: 3 bases; junction bases outside the gene matches: 9. Germline V gives CDR1 MGHDK, CDR2 SYGVNS. The chain's CDR3 is CASSANYRTGGYEQYF. CDR3 bases: TGTGCCAGCAGTGCAAACTACCGGACAGGGGGCTACGAGCAGTACTTC.

The chain employs TRBV5-8 and TRBJ2-3; D is unclear. Germline loops: CDR1 SGHTS, CDR2 YDEGEE. With 2 bases removed from V and 1 base from J, the gap between germline ends came to 11 bases. The CDR3 length is 15 residues. CDR3 sequence: CASSFRGLGTDTQYF. CDR3 coding DNA: TGTGCCAGCAGCTTTAGAGGCCTGGGCACAGATACGCAGTATTTT.

The chain joins TRBV6-1 to TRBJ2-1; no clear D gene. V was pared by 3 bases and J by 3 bases, with 6 bases between. Germline values: CDR1 MNHNS, CDR2 SASEGT. The CDR3 covers 13 residues. CDR3 residues: CASSEQNYNEQFF. The CDR3 nucleotides read TGTGCCAGCAGTGAGCAGAACTACAATGAGCAGTTCTTC.

The V and J genes are TRBV30 and TRBJ2-1; a possible D gene is TRBD1 (7 bases). The V end was cut by 4 bases, the J end by 4 bases, with 20 bases between. In germline, CDR1 is GTSNPN, CDR2 SVGIG (reference sequence). The length of the CDR3 is 16 residues. As DNA, the CDR3 is TGTGCCTGGAATAGATTAGGGGGGACAGTTTACAATGAGCAGTTCTTC. Translating it yields CAWNRLGGTVYNEQFF.

This chain joins TRBV5-4 and TRBJ1-1, with 9 nucleotides matching TRBD1. J lost 2 bases, V lost 4 bases, and 6 bases had no gene match. Per germline, CDR1 SGHNT and CDR2 YYREEE (reference sequence). CDR3 length: 15 amino acids. As DNA, the CDR3 is TGTGCCAGCAGCCACCCGGACAGGGGTAACACTGAAGCTTTCTTT. It is translated as CASSHPDRGNTEAFF.

Worth noting for this clone: The same CDR3 can be traced to other DNA sequences in this sample. The rearrangement uses TRBV9 and TRBJ1-1; D perhaps matches TRBD1 (5 bases). Trimming removed 5 bases from V and 1 base from J, with 12 bases in between. Germline V gives CDR1 SGDLS, CDR2 YYNGEE. The CDR3 totals 14 residues. The CDR3 protein is CASSGHPENTEAFF. CDR3 nucleotide sequence: TGTGCCAGCAGTGGACATCCCGAGAACACTGAAGCTTTCTTT.

V gene TRBV9 combines with J gene TRBJ1-1, with D hard to call. Germline V gene sequence: CDR1 SGDLS, CDR2 YYNGEE. Trimming took 4 bases from V and 4 from J, leaving 11 bases between them. This CDR3 is built from 13 residues. CDR3 DNA sequence: TGTGCCAGCAGCCGGGGTAGCGGCACTGAAGCTTTCTTT. Translation gives CASSRGSGTEAFF.

V is TRBV5-5 and J is TRBJ1-2; possible D gene TRBD1, 5 bases. CDR3 length equals 13 residues. The germline V gene has CDR1 SGHKS and CDR2 YYEKEE (reference sequence). V lost 5 bases and J 2 bases, leaving 10 bases between the germline ends. DNA of the CDR3: TGTGCCAGCAGTATACAGGAAAACTATGGCTACACCTTC. The encoded protein is CASSIQENYGYTF. The variable domain in full, completed from reference TRBV5-5 and TRBJ1-2, reads DAGVTQSPTHLIKTRGQQVTLRCSPISGHKSVSWYQQVLGQGPQFIFQYYEKEERGRGNFPDRFSARQFPNYSSELNVNALLLGDSALYLCASSIQENYGYTFGSGTRLTVV.

The chain carries TRBV11-3 and TRBJ2-1; possible D gene TRBD2, 5 bases. The CDR3 has 15 amino acids. Looked up from germline, CDR1 is SGHNT and CDR2 is YENEEA. V gave up 3 bases and J gave up 6 bases, with 15 bases separating them. DNA for the CDR3: TGTGCCAGCAGCTTTCAACTAGGCAGCCTCAATGAGCAGTTCTTC. It encodes CASSFQLGSLNEQFF.

The chain is built from TRBV27 and TRBJ2-3; tentatively, D is TRBD2 (5 bases). V dropped 10 bases and J dropped 5 bases, with 19 bases sitting between them. Germline assignment: CDR1 MNHEY and CDR2 SMNVEV (reference sequence). The CDR3 has 14 amino acids. CDR3 in amino acids: CATSGPWAGDTQYF. The DNA for the CDR3 is TGTGCCACCTCCGGACCCTGGGCGGGAGATACGCAGTATTTT.

V is TRBV4-1 and J is TRBJ1-4; D gene ambiguous. Germline V gene lookup returns CDR1 MGHRA and CDR2 YSYEKL. V was trimmed by 4 bases and J by 4 bases, leaving 10 bases between them. The CDR3 extends over 14 amino acids. The CDR3, as DNA: TGCGCCAGCAGCCGAACCGGGTTTAATGAAAAACTGTTTTTT. Translating gives CASSRTGFNEKLFF.